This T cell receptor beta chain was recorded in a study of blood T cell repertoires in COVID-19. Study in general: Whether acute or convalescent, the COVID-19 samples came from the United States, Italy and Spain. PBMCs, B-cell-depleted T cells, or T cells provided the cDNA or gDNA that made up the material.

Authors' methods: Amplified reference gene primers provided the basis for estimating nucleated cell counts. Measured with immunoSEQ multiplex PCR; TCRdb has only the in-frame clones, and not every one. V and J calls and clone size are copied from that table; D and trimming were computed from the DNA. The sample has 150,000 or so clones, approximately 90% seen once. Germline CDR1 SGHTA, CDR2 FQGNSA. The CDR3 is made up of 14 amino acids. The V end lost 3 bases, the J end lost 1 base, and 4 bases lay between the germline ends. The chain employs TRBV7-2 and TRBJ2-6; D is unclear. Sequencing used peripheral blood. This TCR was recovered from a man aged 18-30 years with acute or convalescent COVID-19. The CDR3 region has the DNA TGTGCCAGCAGCTTCCTTTCTGGGGCCAACGTCCTGACTTTC. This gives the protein CASSFLSGANVLTF.